One and the same sample provided the 29 T cell receptor beta chains below, sequenced in a study of identical twins. Each CDR3 protein gets one entry after TCRdb re-called the 5' RACE reads with MiXCR. The data contain just under 650,000 distinct CDR3 sequences, under 8.5% of them seen just once; the ten biggest clones take up around 1.6%. This same sample was also taken into another study, of yellow fever vaccine responses in identical twins.

The sample comprised PBMCs. These receptor sequences come from a young woman in good health.

V and J are TRBV5-1 and TRBJ2-5; the D call may be TRBD1 or TRBD2 (5 bases each). V lost 5 bases to trimming and J lost 9 bases, with 23 bases between them. The CDR3 contains 15 residues. CDR1 and CDR2 (germline): SGHRS, YFSETQ. The CDR3 is CASSRRDQVVGSQYF. CDR3 nucleotide sequence: TGCGCCAGCAGTCGACGGGACCAGGTGGTAGGGTCCCAGTACTTC.

This clonotype was observed at least ten times. V usage is TRBV2 and J usage is TRBJ2-1; TRBD2 aligns across 9 bases. The CDR3 spans 16 residues. J was trimmed by 5 bases and V by 4 bases; bases with no gene match: 9. In germline, CDR1 is SNHLY, CDR2 FYNNEI. The CDR3 DNA sequence: TGTGCCAGCAGTGCCGGGGGCGGGAGGGTCCACAATGAGCAGTTCTTC. This encodes CASSAGGGRVHNEQFF.

J is TRBJ2-3 and V is TRBV4-1; D is uncertain. V dropped 6 bases and J dropped 2 bases, with 9 bases sitting between them. The CDR3 spans 13 residues. Germline CDR1 and CDR2: MGHRA and YSYEKL. The CDR3 bases are TGCGCCAGCAGGTCGGGTAACACAGATACGCAGTATTTT. It is translated as CASRSGNTDTQYF.

The chain recombines TRBV20-1 with TRBJ2-3, with D hard to call. The germline V gene encodes CDR1 DFQATT and CDR2 SNEGSKA (reference sequence). V lost 8 bases, J lost 0 bases, and 21 bases lay in between. The CDR3 totals 16 residues. CDR3 amino acids: CSSPKILTSSTDTQYF. CDR3 nucleotide sequence: TGCAGTTCCCCGAAGATTCTGACAAGTAGCACAGATACGCAGTATTTT.

This clonotype was seen a few times. This sequence joins TRBV28 and TRBJ1-1, with D unresolved. CDR3 length: 14 residues. Germline V gene sequence: CDR1 MDHEN, CDR2 SYDVKM. V gave up 1 base and J gave up 1 base, with 7 bases separating them. The CDR3 coding sequence is TGTGCCAGCAGTTTATCCGTCAGGAACACTGAAGCTTTCTTT. Amino acids: CASSLSVRNTEAFF.

This clonotype was counted many times. The chain employs TRBV20-1 and TRBJ1-2; D may be TRBD1 (6 bases). The CDR3 length is 12 residues. Germline V gives CDR1 DFQATT, CDR2 SNEGSKA (reference sequence). The V end was cut by 2 bases, the J end by 6 bases, with 10 bases between. This CDR3 reads CSARNNRDGYTF. CDR3 bases: TGCAGTGCTAGAAATAACAGGGATGGCTACACCTTC.

In its sample, this clonotype was seen many times. V and J are TRBV6-5 and TRBJ2-3; possible D gene TRBD2, 5 bases. Germline loops: CDR1 MNHEY, CDR2 SVGAGI. V was pared by 0 bases and J by 8 bases, with 9 bases between. The CDR3 covers 13 residues. CDR3 residues: CASSYSWESTQYF. DNA of the CDR3: TGTGCCAGCAGTTACTCGTGGGAGTCTACGCAGTATTTT.

This clonotype was detected many times. V usage is TRBV24-1 and J usage is TRBJ2-7, with 9 bases fitting TRBD1. V was pared by 2 bases and J by 6 bases, with 7 bases of the junction left unmatched. Germline loops: CDR1 KGHDR, CDR2 SFDVKD. The CDR3 loop spans 15 amino acids. The CDR3 sequence is CATSDYRTGVLEQYF. CDR3 DNA: TGTGCCACCAGTGATTATCGGACAGGGGTTCTCGAGCAGTACTTC.

The sample holds a few counts of this clonotype. This chain links TRBV11-2 with TRBJ2-7, with 7 bases fitting TRBD2. Germline CDR1 and CDR2: SGHAT and FQNNGV. This CDR3 contains 14 residues. V dropped 4 bases and J dropped 2; count of bases not matched to a gene: 5. The chain's CDR3 is CASSSLGGTYEQYV. Written as DNA, the CDR3 is TGTGCCAGCAGCTCGTTGGGGGGGACCTACGAGCAGTACGTC.

This clonotype was seen a handful of times. The chain recombines TRBV18 with TRBJ2-2; tentative D call: TRBD1 (6 bases). CDR3 length: 14 residues. From germline, CDR1 is KGHSH and CDR2 LQKENI. Trimming removed 8 bases at V and 0 bases at J, with 10 bases between. The CDR3 is CASEGQANTGELFF. CDR3 coding DNA: TGTGCCAGCGAGGGACAAGCGAACACCGGGGAGCTGTTTTTT. The variable domain in full, completed from reference TRBV18 and TRBJ2-2, reads NAGVMQNPRHLVRRRGQEARLRCSPMKGHSHVYWYRQLPEEGLKFMVYLQKENIIDESGMPKERFSAEFPKEGPSILRIQQVVRGDSAAYFCASEGQANTGELFFGEGSRLTVL.

The chain has TRBV4-1 and TRBJ2-1; TRBD1 or TRBD2 may be the D gene (5 bases each). Per the germline V gene, CDR1 is MGHRA and CDR2 is YSYEKL. This CDR3 has 15 amino acids. Trimming removed 2 bases at V and 6 bases at J, with 14 bases between. CDR3 sequence (DNA): TGCGCCAGCAGCCAACCGGGACGCCGGGGCAATGAGCAGTTCTTC. Encoded protein: CASSQPGRRGNEQFF.

This clonotype has only a few counts. This chain connects TRBV6-5 to TRBJ2-2; 11 nucleotides align to TRBD2. V lost 2 bases, J lost 3 bases, and 8 bases stayed unmatched. The CDR3 runs 18 residues. CDR1 and CDR2 from the germline V gene are MNHEY and SVGAGI. CDR3 DNA: TGTGCCAGCAGTTACAGGGCGAGACTAGCGGGGTACACCGGGGAGCTGTTTTTT. Translated: CASSYRARLAGYTGELFF.

This sequence joins TRBV5-1 and TRBJ2-5; TRBD2 agrees at 8 bases. The V gene end was trimmed by 4 bases and the J gene end by 1 base; junction bases not matched to a gene: 18. The CDR3 is 19 amino acids. The germline V gene has CDR1 SGHRS and CDR2 YFSETQ. The CDR3 sequence: CASSKDRKGTSSRQETQYF. CDR3 nucleotide sequence: TGCGCCAGCAGCAAGGACAGAAAAGGGACTAGTAGCCGCCAAGAGACCCAGTACTTC. Supplemented by reference TRBV5-1 and TRBJ2-5, the full variable domain reads KAGVTQTPRYLIKTRGQQVTLSCSPISGHRSVSWYQQTPGQGLQFLFEYFSETQRNKGNFPGRFSGRQFSNSRSEMNVSTLELGDSALYLCASSKDRKGTSSRQETQYFGPGTRLLVL.

This clonotype has ten or more counts. The chain combines TRBV20-1 with TRBJ2-3; 12 positions match TRBD1. With 5 bases clipped from V and 5 bases from J, the junction kept 5 bases outside the gene matches. From germline, CDR1 is DFQATT and CDR2 SNEGSKA (reference sequence). This CDR3 comprises 14 residues. CDR3 in DNA: TGCAGTGCTGGGGACAGGGGGCGCGGAGATACGCAGTATTTT. Translating it yields CSAGDRGRGDTQYF.

This clonotype appeared a single time. One end of the junction varies from germline; a read error may be responsible. The chain is built from TRBV11-2 and TRBJ2-1; TRBD2 might be the D (5 bases). The CDR3 runs to 16 residues. CDR1 and CDR2 (germline): SGHAT, FQNNGV. The CDR3 DNA reads TGTGCCAGCAGCTTGGTAGCAGCGGACCTTCTTAATGGGCAGTTCTTC. It yields the protein CASSLVAADLLNGQFF.

A single count supports this clonotype. In this CDR3 the conserved last residue, phenylalanine or tryptophan, is missing, so a read error is likely. V and J are TRBV7-2 and TRBJ2-1; 8 bases are shared with TRBD2. The V segment lost 1 base and the J segment 6 bases; nucleotides outside the gene matches: 11. Germline assignment: CDR1 SGHTA and CDR2 FQGNSA. The CDR3 totals 17 residues. In DNA form, the CDR3 reads TGTGCCAGCAGCTTAGTAGGGACTAGGGGTGGTGGCAATGAGCAGTTCATC. This sequence encodes CASSLVGTRGGGNEQFI.

This clonotype was seen a few times. This rearrangement joins TRBV29-1 to TRBJ2-1; 11 bases map to TRBD2. V lost 3 bases to trimming and J lost 1 base; unmatched junction nucleotides: 2. Germline V gives CDR1 SQVTM, CDR2 ANQGSEA. CDR3 length equals 15 residues. The CDR3 reads CSVDASGGSYNEQFF. The CDR3 nucleotides are TGCAGCGTTGATGCTAGCGGGGGGTCCTACAATGAGCAGTTCTTC.

V is TRBV20-1 and J is TRBJ2-7; no firm D call. The CDR3 is 12 amino acids. V was clipped by 5 bases and J by 3 bases, with 11 bases between them. Germline CDR1 DFQATT, CDR2 SNEGSKA (reference sequence). The CDR3 here is CSAAFSSYEQYF. As DNA, the CDR3 is TGCAGTGCTGCCTTTAGCAGCTACGAGCAGTACTTC.

This clonotype occurred a few times. The chain employs TRBV10-3 and TRBJ1-2; possible D gene TRBD1, 6 bases. The ends were cut back, 7 bases at V and 6 bases at J, with 12 bases in the middle. Per germline, CDR1 ENHRY and CDR2 SYGVKD. The length of the CDR3 is 12 residues. CDR3 protein: CAITPGGNGYTF. In nucleotides, the CDR3 is TGTGCCATCACCCCGGGGGGCAATGGCTACACCTTC.

This clonotype was detected many times. J is TRBJ2-7 and V is TRBV10-3, with D unclear. V lost 7 bases and J lost 4, with 17 bases in between. This CDR3 has 14 amino acids. Per germline, CDR1 ENHRY and CDR2 SYGVKD. The CDR3 here is CAITPGPRPYEQYF. CDR3 bases: TGTGCCATCACCCCTGGTCCGAGACCTTACGAGCAGTACTTC.

This clonotype was seen a few times. V gene TRBV29-1 combines with J gene TRBJ2-3, with D perhaps matching TRBD1 (6 bases). V shed 6 bases and J shed 2 bases, with 9 bases lying between them. This CDR3 comprises 12 residues. Germline V CDR1 and CDR2: SQVTM, ANQGSEA. The CDR3 spells CSVGQYTDTQYF. CDR3 DNA: TGCAGCGTAGGACAGTACACAGATACGCAGTATTTT.

This clonotype appeared many times. J is TRBJ1-3 and V is TRBV10-3; TRBD1 is a possible D gene (5 bases). Trimming took 3 bases from V and 3 from J, leaving 12 bases between them. This CDR3 comprises 15 residues. CDR1 is ENHRY, CDR2 SYGVKD, per germline. The CDR3 nucleotides read TGTGCCATCAGTGATGAGGGGACTGGTGGAAACACCATATATTTT. Translated, it gives CAISDEGTGGNTIYF.

This clonotype was detected ten times or more. The chain combines TRBV12-3 or TRBV12-4 with TRBJ2-1; weak D call: TRBD2 (6 bases). This CDR3 spans 15 amino acids. With 7 bases removed from V and 0 bases from J, the gap between germline ends came to 13 bases. The CDR3 region has the DNA TGTGCCAGCACACCTGACGGGAGCTCCTACAATGAGCAGTTCTTC. Its protein product is CASTPDGSSYNEQFF.

The CDR3 bases are TGTGCCAGCACCCAAGAAGGGACAGGGAACACTGAAGCTTTCTTT. It translates to CASTQEGTGNTEAFF. The chain joins TRBV6-1 to TRBJ1-1; 8 bases line up with TRBD1. Germline lookup yields CDR1 MNHNS and CDR2 SASEGT. The CDR3 runs to 15 residues. V shed 7 bases, J shed 1 base, and the junction held 8 bases outside the gene matches.

This clonotype was observed a few times. This chain uses TRBV10-3 with TRBJ2-7; TRBD2 matches at 16 bases. CDR1 is ENHRY and CDR2 is SYGVKD in the germline V gene. This CDR3 has 16 residues. V dropped 6 bases and J dropped 5; count of bases not matched to a gene: 7. For the CDR3, the DNA is TGTGCCATCAGCCTGGGACTAGCGGGAGGGGAAAACGAGCAGTACTTC. The encoded protein is CAISLGLAGGENEQYF.

This clonotype appeared a few times. The chain carries TRBV4-1 and TRBJ2-5; D ambiguous. The ends were cut back, 0 bases at V and 0 bases at J, with 11 bases in the middle. This CDR3 contains 16 residues. CDR1 MGHRA and CDR2 YSYEKL come from the germline V gene. CDR3 residues: CASSQDSGANQETQYF. CDR3 DNA sequence: TGCGCCAGCAGCCAAGATTCGGGTGCCAACCAAGAGACCCAGTACTTC.

The rearrangement joins TRBV5-1 to TRBJ2-3; no clear D. CDR3 length: 15 amino acids. Germline V CDR1 and CDR2: SGHRS, YFSETQ. V lost 1 base and J lost 0, with 9 bases in between. The CDR3 is CASSLLVPSTDTQYF. CDR3 coding DNA: TGCGCCAGCAGCTTGTTGGTACCTAGCACAGATACGCAGTATTTT.

The chain is built from TRBV3-1 and TRBJ2-3; D is possibly TRBD2 (6 bases). Trimming pared 3 bases from V and 5 bases from J, leaving 15 bases between. CDR1 LGHDT and CDR2 YNNKEL come from the germline V gene (reference sequence). This CDR3 spans 15 amino acids. CDR3 bases: TGTGCCAGCAGCCATATTACGGGAGTTTTAGATACGCAGTATTTT. This sequence encodes CASSHITGVLDTQYF.

The rearrangement joins TRBV9 to TRBJ2-1, with D perhaps given as TRBD1 or TRBD2 (6 bases each). The length of the CDR3 is 15 residues. V lost 3 bases to trimming and J lost 7 bases, with 17 bases between them. Germline V gene lookup returns CDR1 SGDLS and CDR2 YYNGEE. The CDR3 DNA follows: TGTGCCAGCAGCGGTGAGGGGGAGGTGCGGAATGAGCAGTTCTTC. Translation: CASSGEGEVRNEQFF.